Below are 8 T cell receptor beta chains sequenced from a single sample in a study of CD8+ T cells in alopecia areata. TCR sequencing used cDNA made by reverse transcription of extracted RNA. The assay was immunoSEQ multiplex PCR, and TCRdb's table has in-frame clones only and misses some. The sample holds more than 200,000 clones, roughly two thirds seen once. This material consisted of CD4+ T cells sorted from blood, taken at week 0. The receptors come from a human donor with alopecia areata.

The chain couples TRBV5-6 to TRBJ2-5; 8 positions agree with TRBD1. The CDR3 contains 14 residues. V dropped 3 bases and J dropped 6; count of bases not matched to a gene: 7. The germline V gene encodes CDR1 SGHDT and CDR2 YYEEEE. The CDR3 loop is CASSWDRQFQTQYF. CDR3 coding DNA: TGTGCCAGCAGCTGGGACAGGCAGTTTCAGACCCAGTACTTC. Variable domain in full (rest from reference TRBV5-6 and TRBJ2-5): DAGVTQSPTHLIKTRGQQVTLRCSPKSGHDTVSWYQQALGQGPQFIFQYYEEEERQRGNFPDRFSGHQFPNYSSELNVNALLLGDSALYLCASSWDRQFQTQYFGPGTRLLVL.

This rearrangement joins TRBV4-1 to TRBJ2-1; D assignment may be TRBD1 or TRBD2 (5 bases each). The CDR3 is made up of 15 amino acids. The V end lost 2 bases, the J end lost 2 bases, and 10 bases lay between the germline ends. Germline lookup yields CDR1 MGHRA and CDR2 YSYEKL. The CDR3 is CASSQRGDPYNEQFF. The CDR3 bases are TGCGCCAGCAGCCAACGAGGGGACCCCTACAATGAGCAGTTCTTC.

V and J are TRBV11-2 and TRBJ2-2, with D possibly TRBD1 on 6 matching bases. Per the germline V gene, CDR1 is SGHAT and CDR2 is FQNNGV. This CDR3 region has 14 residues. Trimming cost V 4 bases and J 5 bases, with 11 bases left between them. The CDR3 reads CASSSGQSTGELFF. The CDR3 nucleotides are TGTGCCAGCAGCTCAGGACAGAGTACCGGGGAGCTGTTTTTT.

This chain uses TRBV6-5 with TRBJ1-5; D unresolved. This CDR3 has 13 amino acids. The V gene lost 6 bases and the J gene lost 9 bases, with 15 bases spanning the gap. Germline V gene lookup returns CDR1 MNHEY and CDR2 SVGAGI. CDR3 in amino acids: CASRTLDRGPQHF. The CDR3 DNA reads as TGTGCCAGCAGGACCCTTGACCGCGGGCCCCAGCATTTT.

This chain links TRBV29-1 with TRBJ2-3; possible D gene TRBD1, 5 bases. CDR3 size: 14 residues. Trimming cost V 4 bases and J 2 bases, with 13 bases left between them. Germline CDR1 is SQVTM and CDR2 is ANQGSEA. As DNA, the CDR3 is TGCAGCGTTGGGGCAGGGTCATTCACAGATACGCAGTATTTT. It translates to CSVGAGSFTDTQYF.

Here the CDR3 DNA reads TGCAGCGGGAGCTTACAGGGAGCCAAAAACATTCAGTACTTC. It is translated as CSGSLQGAKNIQYF. This chain uses TRBV29-1 with TRBJ2-4; D is perhaps TRBD1 (6 bases). The CDR3 is 14 amino acids. The germline gives CDR1 SQVTM, CDR2 ANQGSEA. V was shortened by 7 bases and J by 0 bases, with 13 bases between the two germline ends.

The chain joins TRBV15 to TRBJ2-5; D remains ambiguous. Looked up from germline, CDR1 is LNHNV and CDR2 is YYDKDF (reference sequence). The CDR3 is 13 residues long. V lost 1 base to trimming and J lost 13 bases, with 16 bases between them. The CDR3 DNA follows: TGTGCCACCAGCAGAGTGGGCGACTCCGAAAGGTACTTC. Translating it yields CATSRVGDSERYF.

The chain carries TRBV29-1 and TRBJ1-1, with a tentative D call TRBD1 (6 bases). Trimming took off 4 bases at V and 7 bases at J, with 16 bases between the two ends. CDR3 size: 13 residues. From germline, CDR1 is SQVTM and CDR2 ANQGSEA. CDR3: CSVVWGRIGEAFF. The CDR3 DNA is TGCAGCGTTGTCTGGGGGCGAATTGGTGAAGCTTTCTTT. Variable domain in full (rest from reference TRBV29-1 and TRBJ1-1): SAVISQKPSRDICQRGTSLTIQCQVDSQVTMMFWYRQQPGQSLTLIATANQGSEATYESGFVIDKFPISRPNLTFSTLTVSNMSPEDSSIYLCSVVWGRIGEAFFGQGTRLTVV.